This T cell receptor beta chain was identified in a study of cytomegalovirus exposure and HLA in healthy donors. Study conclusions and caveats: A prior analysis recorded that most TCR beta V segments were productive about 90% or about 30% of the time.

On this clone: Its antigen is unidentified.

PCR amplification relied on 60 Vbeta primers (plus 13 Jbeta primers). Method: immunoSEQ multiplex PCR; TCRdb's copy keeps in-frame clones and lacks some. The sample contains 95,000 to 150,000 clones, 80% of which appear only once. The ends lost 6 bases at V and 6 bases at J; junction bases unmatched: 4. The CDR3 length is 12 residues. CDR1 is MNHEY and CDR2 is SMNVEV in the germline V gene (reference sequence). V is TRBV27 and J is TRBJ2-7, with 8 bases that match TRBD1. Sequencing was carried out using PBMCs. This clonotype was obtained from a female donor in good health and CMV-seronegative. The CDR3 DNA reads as TGTGCCAGCAGAGGACAGGGTGGCGAGCAGTACTTC. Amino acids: CASRGQGGEQYF.